This is a list of T cell receptor beta chains from one sample in a study of prognosis after radiotherapy for stage I lung cancer. TCRdb redid the calling of the multiplex PCR reads with MiXCR, one entry per CDR3 protein. The profile shows 31,000 or so distinct CDR3 sequences, 42% of them singletons. The specimen comprised PBMCs, sampled before or after stereotactic body radiation therapy (not recorded which). The receptors derive from a donor of 50 years or more with non-small cell lung cancer. CDR3s leave out the opening cysteine and the closing phenylalanine or tryptophan.

J	V	CDR3
TRBJ2-2	TRBV5-1	ASSSFSGGDITGELF
TRBJ2-2	TRBV5-1	ASSLGSQANTGELF
TRBJ1-2	TRBV5-4	ASRIQGAASYGYT
TRBJ2-1	TRBV11-2	ASSSRTDYNEQF
TRBJ1-5	TRBV6-1	ASITVRDHPQH
TRBJ2-7	TRBV6-2/TRBV6-3	ASSTAGGQGQY
TRBJ2-7	TRBV6-1	ASSEERETPIRDEQY
TRBJ2-3	TRBV20-1	SATGLAATDTQY
TRBJ1-5	TRBV3-1	ASSHQAGGGQPQH
TRBJ2-3	TRBV5-6	ASSPPPSTDTQY
TRBJ2-1	TRBV3-1	ASSQWSLTPYNEQF
TRBJ2-7	TRBV20-1	SARGDRGIDEQY
TRBJ2-7	TRBV7-9	ASIPQGRQGGNYEQY
TRBJ2-2	TRBV6-1	ARSPSGGELF
TRBJ1-3	TRBV20-1	SARGHEGNTIY
TRBJ1-3	TRBV2	ASSPDRVGNTIY
TRBJ2-7	TRBV6-2/TRBV6-3	ASSDSHRLYFYEQY
TRBJ2-7	TRBV28	ASSLTDLYEQY
TRBJ1-2	TRBV9	ASSERGIGNYGYT
TRBJ2-5	TRBV20-1	SEGTGTQETQY